This T cell receptor (beta chain) emerged from a study of cytomegalovirus exposure and HLA in healthy donors. At the level of the study: Researchers found that approximately 85% of 350 to 500 genotyped donors fell within the Caucasian-associated ancestry cluster. Study results and caveats: Analysis performed later showed TCR beta chains linked to HLA being more clonally expanded than equally common others. TCR beta sequences numbering around 15,000 were associated with HLA alleles at 0.05 false discovery rate in a later analysis.

The V end lost 5 bases, the J end lost 3 bases, and 10 bases lay between the germline ends. The CDR3 runs to 14 residues. Per the germline V gene, CDR1 is MDHEN and CDR2 is SYDVKM. Remarks on this clone: Its matching antigen is unknown.

The primer mix had 60 Vbeta and 13 Jbeta primers. TCRdb keeps only in-frame clones here, not all; method: immunoSEQ multiplex PCR. Among some 160,000 clones, 68% were seen once, and the ten largest hold around 4.7%. The receptor was isolated from a man in his 60s in good health and CMV-seronegative. The chain uses TRBV28 and TRBJ2-2; the D is unclear. Sequencing used PBMCs. This CDR3 is CASSPPTDTGELFF. Here the CDR3 DNA reads TGTGCCAGCAGTCCCCCCACGGACACCGGGGAGCTGTTTTTT.